The 8 T cell receptor beta chains presented below share a single source sample, sequenced in a study of monozygotic twins with inflammatory bowel disease. Reprocessing the 5' RACE reads, TCRdb reports a single entry for every CDR3 protein and omits DNA. This specimen shows approximately 110,000 distinct CDR3 sequences; the ten leading clones hold over 10%. The source material was blood. The receptors originated from a human donor with ulcerative colitis or Crohn's disease, or a healthy co-twin of an affected twin (not recorded which).

This chain uses TRBV5-4 with TRBJ2-5. This CDR3 comprises 15 residues. The V gene's germline CDR1 is SGHNT and CDR2 YYREEE (reference sequence). This chain's CDR3 is CASSYRTGYQETQYF. The full variable domain, rest sourced from reference TRBV5-4 and TRBJ2-5, is ETGVTQSPTHLIKTRGQQVTLRCSSQSGHNTVSWYQQALGQGPQFIFQYYREEENGRGNFPPRFSGLQFPNYSSELNVNALELDDSALYLCASSYRTGYQETQYFGPGTRLLVL.

This chain links TRBV20-1 with TRBJ2-7; as DNA is missing, the TRBD1 call by TCRdb cannot be tested. Germline loops: CDR1 DFQATT, CDR2 SNEGSKA (reference sequence). This CDR3 contains 14 residues. The CDR3 protein is CSARDGQGTYEQYF.

The rearrangement uses TRBV5-1 and TRBJ2-7; the D call of TRBD1 rests on TCRdb alone, since no DNA is present to check it. This CDR3 region has 18 residues. CDR1 SGHRS and CDR2 YFSETQ come from the germline V gene. The CDR3 sequence: CASSVLVGDSTSSYEQYF.

The CDR3 here is CSVAAFLAASYNEQFF. This chain connects TRBV29-1 to TRBJ2-1; the D call of TRBD2 rests on TCRdb alone, since no DNA is present to check it. Germline CDR1 reads SQVTM; CDR2 reads ANQGSEA. This CDR3 spans 16 amino acids.

The chain uses TRBV3-1 and TRBJ2-7; TCRdb's assignment of TRBD1 cannot be checked, as there is no DNA. The length of the CDR3 is 14 residues. Germline V gene lookup returns CDR1 LGHDT and CDR2 YNNKEL (reference sequence). The CDR3 sequence: CASSTLNGGYEQYF.

This chain links TRBV10-3 with TRBJ2-1; TCRdb selects TRBD1, and the lack of DNA leaves this call unchecked. This CDR3 has 14 amino acids. Germline V lookup: CDR1 ENHRY, CDR2 SYGVKD. The CDR3 reads CAISERTGENEQFF.

This chain uses TRBV5-1 with TRBJ2-3; the D gene TCRdb calls, TRBD1, cannot be checked with no DNA. The V gene's germline CDR1 is SGHRS and CDR2 YFSETQ. The CDR3 totals 14 residues. CDR3 region: CASSPVLWTDTQYF.

The V gene is TRBV20-1, the J gene TRBJ1-4; TCRdb outputs TRBD1, but without DNA this stays unchecked. The V gene's germline CDR1 is DFQATT and CDR2 SNEGSKA (reference sequence). CDR3 size: 12 residues. The CDR3 protein is CSASGTGEKLFF.